This T cell receptor (beta chain) came from a study of cytomegalovirus exposure and HLA in healthy donors. The wider study: A later analysis reported the 120 or so validation repertoires used the same platform as the 500 to 800 first-cohort repertoires. The study's findings and limits: The study recorded 164 TCR beta chains that were cytomegalovirus-associated. In vitro testing confirmed a few CMV-associated chains as specific for CMV antigens.

Libraries were prepared by immunoSEQ multiplex PCR; TCRdb keeps only in-frame clonotypes and omits some of them. The sample has more than 300,000 clones; roughly 89% are singletons. V lost 2 bases and J lost 5; bases outside the gene matches: 8. Germline V CDR1 and CDR2: SGDLS, YYNGEE. The CDR3 sequence is 16 residues long. The approximately 120-subject validation cohort, separate from the roughly 700-subject first cohort, included the donors. Remarks on this clone: What it recognizes is unknown.

The sample comprised PBMCs. This receptor was obtained from a woman aged 18-35 years in good health and CMV-seronegative. The genes are TRBV9 and TRBJ2-1; TRBD1 aligns across 9 bases. CDR3 coding DNA: TGTGCCAGCAGCGTCCACCGGGACAGGGACCACAATGAGCAGTTCTTC. Translation gives CASSVHRDRDHNEQFF.